Each of the 28 T cell receptor beta chains below was sequenced from the same sample in a study of CD8 T cells in ankylosing spondylitis. TCRdb re-called the 5' RACE reads with MiXCR, one entry per CDR3 protein. The sample carries 200,000 to 300,000 distinct CDR3 sequences, under 35% recorded once. The specimen was blood, either unsorted or a sorted T cell fraction (not recorded which). Receptors were obtained from a male donor with ankylosing spondylitis or in good health (not recorded which).

This clonotype was detected a few times. The V call is TRBV5-1, the J call TRBJ2-5, with 12 bases lining up with TRBD1. The CDR3 has 16 residues. The germline gives CDR1 SGHRS, CDR2 YFSETQ. Losses at the gene ends were 3 bases for V and 0 bases for J; bases not matched to a gene: 3. CDR3 protein: CASSSGTGGYQETQYF. CDR3 nucleotide sequence: TGCGCCAGCAGCTCCGGGACAGGGGGCTACCAAGAGACCCAGTACTTC.

This sequence joins TRBV12-3 or TRBV12-4 and TRBJ2-1, with 8 nucleotides matching TRBD1. The J segment lost 2 bases and the V segment lost 5 bases, leaving 2 bases of the junction unmatched. The CDR3 is 14 residues long. CDR3: CASSRTGTYNEQFF. For the CDR3, the DNA is TGTGCCAGCAGTAGGACAGGGACCTACAATGAGCAGTTCTTC.

The V call is TRBV12-3 or TRBV12-4, the J call TRBJ1-5, with TRBD1 matching over 7 bases. This CDR3 comprises 14 residues. The V gene end was trimmed by 4 bases and the J gene end by 11 bases; junction bases not matched to a gene: 11. CDR3 sequence (DNA): TGTGCCAGCAGTTCGTCGACAGGGTCCGAGGCCCAGCATTTT. This gives the protein CASSSSTGSEAQHF.

This clonotype was seen only a few times. The V gene is TRBV6-1, the J gene TRBJ2-3; TRBD1 aligns across 8 bases. V lost 5 bases, J lost 3 bases, and 7 bases stayed unmatched. CDR3 length equals 15 residues. Germline V gene lookup returns CDR1 MNHNS and CDR2 SASEGT. In DNA form, the CDR3 reads TGTGCCAGCAGTAGGGGACAGGCGGGGACAGATACGCAGTATTTT. Amino acid sequence: CASSRGQAGTDTQYF.

This clonotype was counted many times. The rearrangement joins TRBV12-3 or TRBV12-4 to TRBJ1-1, with D hard to call. This CDR3 is built from 15 residues. V was cut by 5 bases and J by 1 base, with 14 bases left in between. This chain's CDR3 is CASSPRPVGNTEAFF. The CDR3 DNA follows: TGTGCCAGCAGTCCCAGACCAGTGGGGAACACTGAAGCTTTCTTT.

In this sample, this clonotype turned up a few times. The chain employs TRBV12-5 and TRBJ1-2, with D perhaps TRBD1 (5 bases). V shed 5 bases and J shed 4 bases, with 20 bases lying between them. There are 16 residues in the CDR3. The germline V gene encodes CDR1 LGHNT and CDR2 FRNRAP. For the CDR3, the DNA is TGTGCTAGTGGTCCGGGTTGGGGTCCCGGGGGCTATGGCTACACCTTC. Translating it yields CASGPGWGPGGYGYTF. Combining the CDR3 with reference TRBV12-5 and TRBJ1-2 gives the whole variable domain DARVTQTPRHKVTEMGQEVTMRCQPILGHNTVFWYRQTMMQGLELLAYFRNRAPLDDSGMPKDRFSAEMPDATLATLKIQPSEPRDSAVYFCASGPGWGPGGYGYTFGSGTRLTVV.

This clonotype was seen many times. The chain has TRBV12-3 or TRBV12-4 and TRBJ2-7, with D perhaps TRBD2 (5 bases). There are 12 residues in the CDR3. The V end was cut by 6 bases, the J end by 1 base, with 7 bases between. The CDR3 DNA follows: TGTGCCAGCAGCCCGGGGTCCTACGAGCAGTACTTC. Its translation: CASSPGSYEQYF.

This clonotype was seen a handful of times. The chain uses TRBV6-5 and TRBJ1-1; 8 bases line up with TRBD1. This CDR3 contains 14 residues. J lost 4 bases, V lost 4 bases, and 5 bases had no gene match. Per the germline V gene, CDR1 is MNHEY and CDR2 is SVGAGI. For the CDR3, the DNA is TGTGCCAGCAGTTTCGGACAGGGATTCACTGAAGCTTTCTTT. Translated: CASSFGQGFTEAFF.

On this clonotype: A much larger clone differs from this one at a single base, so this may be a read error. The chain has TRBV7-2 and TRBJ2-7, with D maybe TRBD1 (5 bases). The CDR3 is 13 amino acids. Per the germline V gene, CDR1 is SGHTA and CDR2 is FQGNSA. The DNA of the CDR3 is TGTGCCAGCAGCTCAAAGGGGATCTACGTGCAGTACTTC. It translates to CASSSKGIYVQYF.

The V gene is TRBV24-1, the J gene TRBJ2-1; D possibly uses TRBD1 or TRBD2 (7 bases each). This CDR3 is 13 amino acids long. Germline values: CDR1 KGHDR, CDR2 SFDVKD. CDR3 nucleotide sequence: TGTGCATCGCGGGGGCAGGGGGGGAATGAGCAGTTCTTC. Amino acid sequence: CASRGQGGNEQFF.

This clonotype was seen at least ten times. The V and J genes are TRBV29-1 and TRBJ2-1, with D perhaps TRBD2 (6 bases). V was pared by 6 bases and J by 9 bases, with 21 bases between. Germline V gene data show CDR1 as SQVTM and CDR2 as ANQGSEA. This CDR3 is 14 amino acids long. The CDR3 region has the DNA TGCAGCGTCTTCTTGCCGACTAGAGTAGGTGAGCAGTTCTTC. Translating it yields CSVFLPTRVGEQFF.

This clonotype was seen more than once but under ten times. The chain is built from TRBV7-9 and TRBJ2-1; maybe TRBD2 (5 bases). CDR1 is SEHNR, CDR2 FQNEAQ, per germline (reference sequence). The V end was cut by 5 bases, the J end by 3 bases, with 8 bases between. CDR3 size: 13 residues. The CDR3 region is CASSDGDYNEQFF. The CDR3 bases are TGTGCCAGCAGCGACGGGGACTACAATGAGCAGTTCTTC. Full variable domain (rest looked up from reference TRBV7-9 and TRBJ2-1): DTGVSQNPRHKITKRGQNVTFRCDPISEHNRLYWYRQTLGQGPEFLTYFQNEAQLEKSRLLSDRFSAERPKGSFSTLEIQRTEQGDSAMYLCASSDGDYNEQFFGPGTRLTVL.

The V call is TRBV12-3 or TRBV12-4, the J call TRBJ1-2; 9 bases map to TRBD1. Trimming took 6 bases from V and 8 from J; bases not matched to a gene: 4. The CDR3 has 12 residues. The CDR3 loop is CASRTGGIGYTF. In DNA form, the CDR3 reads TGTGCCAGCAGGACAGGGGGGATCGGCTACACCTTC.

CDR3 region: CSARVGSETQYF. CDR3 DNA sequence: TGCAGTGCTAGGGTAGGGTCAGAGACCCAGTACTTC. V gene TRBV20-1 combines with J gene TRBJ2-5; no definite D call. Trimming took off 3 bases at V and 4 bases at J, with 9 bases between the two ends. CDR1 DFQATT and CDR2 SNEGSKA come from the germline V gene (reference sequence). CDR3 length: 12 amino acids.

This chain connects TRBV15 to TRBJ2-7; unclear D gene. The V gene lost 2 bases and the J gene lost 2 bases, with 13 bases spanning the gap. CDR1 LNHNV and CDR2 YYDKDF come from the germline V gene (reference sequence). This CDR3 is 15 amino acids long. This CDR3 reads CATSRSPTEPYEQYF. For the CDR3, the DNA is TGTGCCACCAGCAGATCTCCGACCGAACCCTACGAGCAGTACTTC.

The rearrangement joins TRBV18 to TRBJ2-3, with 10 bases matching TRBD2. With 0 bases clipped from V and 0 bases from J, the junction kept 3 bases outside the gene matches. The CDR3 runs to 17 residues. Per germline, CDR1 KGHSH and CDR2 LQKENI. This chain's CDR3 is CASSPPGLASSTDTQYF. CDR3 bases: TGTGCCAGCTCACCACCGGGACTAGCGTCTAGCACAGATACGCAGTATTTT.

The rearrangement links TRBV6-1 to TRBJ1-6; unclear D gene. The CDR3 has 15 amino acids. Germline CDR1 MNHNS, CDR2 SASEGT. V lost 6 bases to trimming and J lost 6 bases, with 15 bases between them. The CDR3 nucleotides are TGTGCCAGCAGCTCGCCCGCATTGGGTAATTCACCCCTCCACTTT. It translates to CASSSPALGNSPLHF.

The J gene is TRBJ2-1, the V gene TRBV4-2; no clear D. CDR1 and CDR2 from the germline V gene are LGHNA and YNFKEQ. Trimming removed 2 bases at V and 8 bases at J, with 10 bases between. The CDR3 covers 13 residues. CDR3 region: CASSQSYGDEQFF. The CDR3 nucleotides read TGTGCCAGCAGCCAAAGTTACGGAGATGAGCAGTTCTTC.

The chain recombines TRBV5-1 with TRBJ1-2, with D possibly being TRBD1 (5 bases). Trimming took 4 bases from V and 3 from J, leaving 13 bases between them. The CDR3 has 14 residues. Germline CDR1 is SGHRS and CDR2 is YFSETQ. The CDR3 loop reads CASSPSGGHYGYTF. The CDR3 DNA reads TGCGCCAGCAGCCCGAGTGGGGGTCACTATGGCTACACCTTC.

The chain joins TRBV7-9 to TRBJ2-7; 12 bases agree with TRBD2. Germline V gene data show CDR1 as SEHNR and CDR2 as FQNEAQ (reference sequence). This CDR3 region has 15 residues. V was clipped by 5 bases and J by 3 bases; unmatched bases: 5. CDR3 DNA: TGTGCCAGCAGCCCTCGGACTAGCGGGGTCTACGAGCAGTACTTC. This codes for CASSPRTSGVYEQYF.

This chain links TRBV28 with TRBJ1-4; possible D gene TRBD1, 5 bases. Trimming removed 6 bases from V and 4 bases from J, with 15 bases in between. Germline V gives CDR1 MDHEN, CDR2 SYDVKM. The CDR3 covers 15 residues. The CDR3 is CASRGLDSYNEKLFF. Here the CDR3 DNA reads TGTGCCAGCAGGGGGTTAGACAGCTATAATGAAAAACTGTTTTTT.

This clonotype was seen a handful of times. The V gene is TRBV20-1, the J gene TRBJ2-7; unclear D gene. CDR1 and CDR2 (germline): DFQATT, SNEGSKA (reference sequence). V was trimmed by 6 bases and J by 2 bases, leaving 20 bases between them. The CDR3 contains 15 residues. The CDR3 nucleotides read TGCAGTGCCATTAACCGGGCCTTCGATACCTACGAGCAGTACTTC. Protein sequence: CSAINRAFDTYEQYF.

This chain connects TRBV7-6 to TRBJ2-3; the D gene is possibly TRBD1 (5 bases). The CDR3 has 14 residues. Trimming removed 5 bases at V and 1 base at J, with 10 bases between. The germline V gene has CDR1 SGHVS and CDR2 FNYEAQ. The CDR3 DNA reads as TGTGCCAGCAGCCCTCTAGGGGGCACAGATACGCAGTATTTT. It encodes CASSPLGGTDTQYF.

V usage is TRBV20-1 and J usage is TRBJ1-3; D is undetermined. V lost 6 bases to trimming and J lost 2 bases, with 8 bases between them. CDR1 DFQATT and CDR2 SNEGSKA come from the germline V gene (reference sequence). The CDR3 runs 12 residues. The CDR3 coding sequence is TGCAGTGCCCCCATAGCTGGAAACACCATATATTTT. It codes for CSAPIAGNTIYF.

This clonotype came up many times. The chain joins TRBV6-5 to TRBJ2-3; D gene ambiguous. This CDR3 comprises 13 residues. The V gene's germline CDR1 is MNHEY and CDR2 SVGAGI. The germline V and J ends were trimmed by 0 bases and 3 bases, with 4 bases remaining between them. The CDR3 loop is CASSYSGTDTQYF. The CDR3 DNA reads TGTGCCAGCAGTTACTCCGGAACAGATACGCAGTATTTT.

The gene calls are TRBV6-1 and TRBJ1-1, with D possibly TRBD1 on 5 matching bases. Germline values: CDR1 MNHNS, CDR2 SASEGT. The V end was cut by 6 bases, the J end by 5 bases, with 16 bases between. The CDR3 length is 14 residues. The CDR3: CASRKDPGGTEAFF. CDR3 nucleotide sequence: TGTGCCAGCAGGAAGGACCCTGGGGGAACTGAAGCTTTCTTT.

This rearrangement joins TRBV20-1 to TRBJ2-3; D unresolved. The CDR3 covers 11 residues. The germline V gene has CDR1 DFQATT and CDR2 SNEGSKA (reference sequence). Trimming removed 5 bases at V and 3 bases at J, with 6 bases between. CDR3 protein: CSAQVTDTQYF. CDR3 nucleotide sequence: TGCAGTGCTCAGGTGACAGATACGCAGTATTTT.

The genes are TRBV29-1 and TRBJ2-1; 7 bases align to TRBD1. The CDR3 is 16 amino acids. Germline CDR1 SQVTM, CDR2 ANQGSEA. V dropped 4 bases and J dropped 2; count of bases not matched to a gene: 11. The CDR3 reads CSVGGEGAETYNEQFF. In DNA form, the CDR3 reads TGCAGCGTTGGTGGCGAGGGGGCCGAGACCTACAATGAGCAGTTCTTC.